A single sample is the source of the 20 T cell receptor beta chains below, sequenced in a study of T cell changes during pregnancy in multiple sclerosis. Using immunoSEQ multiplex PCR, the repertoire was profiled, and TCRdb retains in-frame clones only, with some absent. The sample has some 37,000 clones; 88% are singletons. Here the sequenced sample was CD4+ T cells from peripheral blood mononuclear cells, taken in the first trimester of pregnancy. The source of these receptors is a female donor with multiple sclerosis, enrolled in a pregnancy study.

The chain is built from TRBV9 and TRBJ2-6, with TRBD1 matching 7 bases. Germline assignment: CDR1 SGDLS and CDR2 YYNGEE. The V segment lost 3 bases and the J segment 0 bases; nucleotides outside the gene matches: 12. This CDR3 is 19 amino acids long. The CDR3 sequence is CASSGVPGQTLSGANVLTF. The DNA of the CDR3 is TGTGCCAGCAGCGGGGTTCCGGGACAGACCCTCTCTGGGGCCAACGTCCTGACTTTC.

The chain couples TRBV6-5 to TRBJ2-7; unclear D gene. Trimming cost V 6 bases and J 3 bases, with 6 bases left between them. Germline CDR1 and CDR2: MNHEY and SVGAGI. CDR3 length equals 11 residues. This CDR3 reads CASRNSYEQYF. The CDR3 DNA follows: TGTGCCAGCAGGAACAGCTACGAGCAGTACTTC.

The rearrangement uses TRBV5-6 and TRBJ1-1; no reliable D call. CDR3 length: 14 residues. The ends were cut back, 4 bases at V and 0 bases at J, with 10 bases in the middle. The germline gives CDR1 SGHDT, CDR2 YYEEEE. CDR3 region: CASSPDYMNTEAFF. Written as DNA, the CDR3 is TGTGCCAGCAGCCCGGACTATATGAACACTGAAGCTTTCTTT.

V gene TRBV7-8 combines with J gene TRBJ1-2; 11 positions agree with TRBD1. This CDR3 has 17 residues. The germline gives CDR1 SGHVS, CDR2 FQNEAQ. V lost 5 bases, J lost 6 bases, and 14 bases stayed unmatched. The CDR3 region is CASSPFFRTGGANGYTF. The CDR3 bases are TGTGCCAGCAGCCCTTTTTTCAGGACAGGGGGCGCGAATGGCTACACCTTC.

The chain joins TRBV10-2 to TRBJ1-1, with 7 nucleotides matching TRBD1. The germline CDR1 and CDR2 sequences are WSHSY and SAAADI. This CDR3 contains 16 residues. The junction had 9 bases not matched to a gene; V was cut back by 5 bases and J by 0 bases. In nucleotides, the CDR3 is TGCGCCAGCAGTCGCCAAACCGGGACAGTGAACACTGAAGCTTTCTTT. Translating gives CASSRQTGTVNTEAFF.

The chain links TRBV19 to TRBJ2-1, with a possible D match to TRBD2 (7 bases). The CDR3 consists of 14 residues. Germline assignment: CDR1 LNHDA and CDR2 SQIVND (reference sequence). With 2 bases removed from V and 9 bases from J, the gap between germline ends came to 14 bases. CDR3 loop: CASSIRGRGVEQFF. The CDR3 DNA sequence: TGTGCCAGTAGTATAAGAGGGAGGGGGGTTGAGCAGTTCTTC.

V gene TRBV28 combines with J gene TRBJ1-1; 12 bases fit TRBD1. Looked up from germline, CDR1 is MDHEN and CDR2 is SYDVKM. This CDR3 is 15 amino acids long. V trimming: 7 bases; J trimming: 5 bases; junction bases outside the gene matches: 8. CDR3 amino acids: CASKTGQGAWTEAFF. CDR3 nucleotide sequence: TGTGCCAGCAAAACGGGACAGGGGGCCTGGACTGAAGCTTTCTTT.

V and J are TRBV19 and TRBJ1-1; 7 positions match TRBD1. The CDR3 runs 13 residues. Losses at the gene ends were 4 bases for V and 6 bases for J; bases not matched to a gene: 5. Germline V CDR1 and CDR2: LNHDA, SQIVND (reference sequence). The CDR3: CASSKDRVPEAFF. The CDR3 DNA follows: TGTGCCAGTAGTAAAGACAGGGTACCTGAAGCTTTCTTT.

The chain couples TRBV5-1 to TRBJ1-4, with no clear D. The V end lost 5 bases, the J end lost 0 bases, and 8 bases lay between the germline ends. The germline gives CDR1 SGHRS, CDR2 YFSETQ. The CDR3 runs to 14 residues. In DNA form, the CDR3 reads TGCGCCAGCAGTCCCGCGGCAACTAATGAAAAACTGTTTTTT. Protein: CASSPAATNEKLFF.

The V and J genes are TRBV9 and TRBJ2-1, with 9 bases matching TRBD2. This CDR3 region has 16 residues. J lost 3 bases, V lost 0 bases, and 4 bases had no gene match. Germline V gene lookup returns CDR1 SGDLS and CDR2 YYNGEE. CDR3: CASSVDSGGNYNEQFF. The DNA of the CDR3 is TGTGCCAGCAGCGTAGATAGCGGGGGTAACTACAATGAGCAGTTCTTC. Full variable domain (missing parts from reference TRBV9 and TRBJ2-1): DSGVTQTPKHLITATGQRVTLRCSPRSGDLSVYWYQQSLDQGLQFLIQYYNGEERAKGNILERFSAQQFPDLHSELNLSSLELGDSALYFCASSVDSGGNYNEQFFGPGTRLTVL.

This clone was detected only a few times. The chain employs TRBV25-1 and TRBJ1-6; D uncertain. Deletions cut 3 bases from V and 0 bases from J, with 6 bases between. The CDR3 has 15 amino acids. In germline, CDR1 is MGHDK, CDR2 SYGVNS. The CDR3 loop reads CASSETNSYNSPLHF. The CDR3 DNA is TGTGCCAGCAGTGAGACAAACTCCTATAATTCACCCCTCCACTTT.

This rearrangement joins TRBV11-2 to TRBJ2-7, with D perhaps TRBD1 (5 bases). The CDR3 sequence is 15 residues long. Germline CDR1 and CDR2: SGHAT and FQNNGV. Trimming took 5 bases from V and 3 from J, leaving 17 bases between them. The CDR3 reads CASSTGRASGYEQYF. DNA of the CDR3: TGTGCCAGCAGCACAGGACGGGCATCGGGCTACGAGCAGTACTTC.

The J gene is TRBJ2-1, the V gene TRBV7-3; TRBD2 aligns across 14 bases. CDR1 and CDR2 from the germline V gene are SGHTA and FQGTGA. This CDR3 is 15 amino acids long. V lost 5 bases and J lost 7; bases outside the gene matches: 4. In DNA, the CDR3 is TGTGCCAGCAGCCTCGGGACTAGCGGGAGTAATGAGCAGTTCTTC. Protein product: CASSLGTSGSNEQFF.

This clone appeared a few times. Other DNA sequences within the sample encode an identical CDR3. The chain combines TRBV28 with TRBJ1-5; D may be TRBD1 (6 bases). The V and J ends lost 6 bases and 3 bases respectively, with 12 bases between them. This CDR3 is 14 amino acids long. Germline lookup yields CDR1 MDHEN and CDR2 SYDVKM. DNA for the CDR3: TGTGCCAGCAGAACAGGGACCGACAATCAGCCCCAGCATTTT. Amino acid sequence: CASRTGTDNQPQHF.

The chain joins TRBV28 to TRBJ1-5; 7 nucleotides line up with TRBD1. CDR3 length: 13 amino acids. Germline lookup yields CDR1 MDHEN and CDR2 SYDVKM. J was trimmed by 7 bases and V by 2 bases; bases with no gene match: 2. The CDR3 DNA is TGTGCCAGCAGTTTAGGGACAGAGCAGCCCCAGCATTTT. Translation gives CASSLGTEQPQHF.

This sequence joins TRBV6-5 and TRBJ2-7; possible D gene TRBD1, 5 bases. The CDR3 extends over 13 amino acids. The germline V gene encodes CDR1 MNHEY and CDR2 SVGAGI. The ends were cut back, 4 bases at V and 2 bases at J, with 9 bases in the middle. CDR3 bases: TGTGCCAGCAGTTTAGGGGTACCCTACGAGCAGTACTTC. Translated: CASSLGVPYEQYF.

The chain employs TRBV19 and TRBJ1-2; TRBD1 agrees at 8 bases. The CDR3 runs to 13 residues. With 5 bases clipped from V and 4 bases from J, the junction kept 3 bases outside the gene matches. The germline gives CDR1 LNHDA, CDR2 SQIVND (reference sequence). In DNA, the CDR3 is TGTGCCAGTAGTCCTGACAGGGGCTATGGCTACACCTTC. It encodes CASSPDRGYGYTF.

The chain has TRBV29-1 and TRBJ1-5; tentatively, D is TRBD1 (5 bases). This CDR3 spans 12 amino acids. Trimming took off 4 bases at V and 1 base at J, with 5 bases between the two ends. The germline V gene has CDR1 SQVTM and CDR2 ANQGSEA. This chain's CDR3 is CSVAGSNQPQHF. The CDR3 DNA is TGCAGCGTTGCAGGGAGCAATCAGCCCCAGCATTTT.

The rearrangement links TRBV5-1 to TRBJ2-5; D ambiguous. From germline, CDR1 is SGHRS and CDR2 YFSETQ. The CDR3 length is 15 residues. The germline V and J ends were trimmed by 1 base and 0 bases, with 10 bases remaining between them. The CDR3 nucleotides read TGCGCCAGCAGCTTGTACGGGTCTTACCAAGAGACCCAGTACTTC. Translating it yields CASSLYGSYQETQYF.

The chain joins TRBV11-3 to TRBJ2-3, with 12 nucleotides matching TRBD2. CDR1 and CDR2 (germline): SGHNT, YENEEA. CDR3 length equals 14 residues. With V trimmed by 4 bases and J by 5 bases, 1 base remained unmatched. CDR3 region: CASSSSGGGDTQYF. DNA of the CDR3: TGTGCCAGCAGCTCTAGCGGGGGGGGAGATACGCAGTATTTT.